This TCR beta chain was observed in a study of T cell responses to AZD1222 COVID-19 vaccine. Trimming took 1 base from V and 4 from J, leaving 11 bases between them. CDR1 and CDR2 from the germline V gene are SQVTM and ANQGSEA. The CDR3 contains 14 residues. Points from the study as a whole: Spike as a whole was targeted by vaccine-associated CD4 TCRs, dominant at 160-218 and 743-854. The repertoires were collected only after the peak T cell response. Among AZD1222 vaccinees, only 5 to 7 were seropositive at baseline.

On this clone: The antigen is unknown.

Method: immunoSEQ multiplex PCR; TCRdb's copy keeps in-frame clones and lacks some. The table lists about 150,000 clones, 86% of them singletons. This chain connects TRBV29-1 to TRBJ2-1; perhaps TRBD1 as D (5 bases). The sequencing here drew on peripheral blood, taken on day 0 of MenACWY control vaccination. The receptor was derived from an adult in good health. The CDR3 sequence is CSVEGGKGYNEQFF. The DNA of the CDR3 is TGCAGCGTTGAAGGGGGTAAGGGGTACAATGAGCAGTTCTTC.